The text below deals with one T cell receptor beta chain. Its antigen is undetermined. This sample stems from a study of a mutant IDH1 vaccine in newly diagnosed glioma. Study overall: The sex distribution of treated patients was approximately 62% male and roughly 38% female, with a mean age of around 43 years. Patients had received radiotherapy, temozolomide, or both previously, most receiving both. Study-level findings and limits: Top-clonotype changes in peripheral T cells seemed unrelated to pseudoprogression.

Time point of the sample: baseline, week 1 (first vaccination visit). Indicated treatment: pre-vaccination baseline after standard-of-care therapy. Germline values: CDR1 MNHEY, CDR2 SMNVEV (reference sequence). The J segment lost 2 bases and the V segment lost 3 bases, leaving 8 bases of the junction unmatched. This CDR3 comprises 16 residues. Assay used: immunoSEQ multiplex PCR; TCRdb lists only in-frame clones, some missing. The sample lists roughly 71,000 clones; around 86% were seen once. This TCR came from a man aged 25-45 years with glioma. Sequenced here: PBMCs, sampled from a glioma patient treated with radiotherapy, temozolomide or both. J is TRBJ2-3 and V is TRBV27; TRBD2 matches at 7 bases. The CDR3 region is CASSFTGLGATDTQYF. As DNA, the CDR3 is TGTGCCAGCAGTTTTACAGGACTAGGGGCCACAGATACGCAGTATTTT.